This TCR beta chain was sequenced for a study of beta chain features in type 1 diabetes (dated by TCRdb to 2016 to 2019). Background for the entire study: Mean age, gender distribution, total cell number and subset yield were not different between patients and healthy donors. The study compared the TCRB repertoires of sorted circulating CD4+ T cell subsets in recently diagnosed type 1 diabetes patients with those in matched healthy donors. Whereas all 28 donors provided naive and central memory subsets, regulatory and stem cell-like memory subsets were isolated from just 8 patients and roughly 8 healthy donors. A total of roughly 100 million sorted cells were examined across all samples, and the number of cells per subset was strongly correlated with RNA yield.

Only a few counts were recorded for this clone. Its antigen is currently not known. No much larger clonotype is one base removed from it; base qualities were not supplied. From each donor, a single peripheral blood sample of about 100 mL on average was drawn into heparinised tubes. A BD FACSAria II was used to sort naive, central memory, regulatory and stem cell-like memory CD4+ T cells with a panel that included CD45RO, CCR7, CD25, CD127, CD95 and CD27. Purity was above 95% for every sorted population. PBMCs were separated immediately by Lymphoprep density gradient centrifugation and were stained directly, without being cultured. So that batch effects would be minimized, each experiment stained and sorted samples in pairs, pairing one healthy donor with one patient. All of the isolated RNA was reverse transcribed with the High Capacity cDNA Reverse Transcription Kit, so expressed TCRB transcripts were sequenced. Deep immunoSEQ sequencing was applied to naive, central memory and regulatory T cell samples, giving an average of around 3.4 million total reads per sample. Sorted cells were lysed in RLT buffer, and RNA was extracted using DNase-treated RNeasy Micro or Mini kits according to cell number. Each cell subset was processed separately to prevent cross-contamination, with patient and healthy donor samples processed together. Using the immunoSEQ multiplex PCR, TCRB sequences were amplified from cDNA into 87-bp fragments spanning the CDR3 region. The amplicons were sequenced using the Illumina HiSeq platform. On the study's bioinformatics: Synthetic template baselines were used to correct PCR bias computationally, reads within Hamming distance 2 were collapsed together, and singletons that could not be merged were discarded. Reads were aligned against IMGT to assign V, D and J genes, CDR3 length and insertions or deletions at six rearrangement sites. Within each subset, clonotype counts were normalized to sorted cell number, after which true diversity and Gini coefficients were computed with the tcR R package. Repertoire sharing was quantified using the overlap coefficient calculated on TCRB nucleotide sequences. As a proxy for the pre-selection repertoire, out-of-frame TCRB sequences from naive cells were analyzed. Imported from immuneACCESS, the table was reduced by TCRdb to in-frame sequences with V and J called. These copies leave out some clones; in studies compared against another copy, an unresolved V gene accounts for under half, and the cause of the remainder is not known. V and J calls and clone size come straight from that table; D and trimming were deduced from the DNA. Here the sample has roughly 240,000 clones; 68% occur a single time. The ten largest clones capture 0.053% of the sample.

Summary of the overall study and its limitations: Only small numbers of individuals were included in the HLA sub-analyses, which left unresolved whether HLA type had any influence on TCRB rearrangement. PCR may preferentially amplify shorter templates, but because patient and control samples were amplified and corrected together, any resulting skew would affect both groups equally. At VDJ recombination sites, patients with type 1 diabetes made fewer insertions and deleted more nucleotides, a pattern implying thymic rearrangement abnormalities. Sequencing cDNA rather than genomic DNA could over-represent highly expressing activated cells, although activation and CD3 levels did not differ between groups. In all four CD4+ subsets, TCRB CDR3 length was moderately but significantly shorter in type 1 diabetes patients. Naive, central memory and regulatory TCRB repertoires appeared more similar among patients than among healthy donors.

CDR1 and CDR2 were assigned from the germline V gene as SQVTM and ANQGSEA. The junction carries 10 bases between V and J, which are trimmed by 3 bases and 2 bases respectively. Including cysteine and phenylalanine, the CDR3 has 13 amino acids. The retained sequence is limited to the CDR3, 39 bases, with the frame set at the first base. Sequenced sample: naive CD4+ T cells from blood. Read against the paper, the sample's cell subset or site label means: true naive CD4+ T cells. The rearrangement joined TRBV29-1 to TRBJ2-5, and possibly TRBD2, on 5 matching bases. The TCR comes from a man aged 25 to 45 in good health. The nucleotides read TGCAGCGTTGATGGGTCGGGACAAGAGACCCAGTACTTC. Translated, it reads CSVDGSGQETQYF.